This T cell receptor (beta chain) is from a study of shared clonotypes between healthy human individuals. Running of the assay took place at deep level. DNA at roughly 0.2 ug, approximately 30,000 T cell genomes, went into sorted-subset replicate PCRs. TCRdb's copy holds only in-frame clones and misses some; the assay was immunoSEQ multiplex PCR. The sample contains around 610,000 clones, 95% to 96% of which appear only once. Naive CD8 isolation took CD45RO-negative cells positively selected for CCR7 and excluded terminally differentiated effector memory CD45RA+ cells. Specimen: naive CD8+ T cells sorted from blood. The receptor comes from a woman under 40 in good health.

CDR3 sequence reads: CASSVGGRSGETQYF. The CDR3, as DNA: TGTGCCAGCAGCGTAGGGGGGAGATCGGGAGAGACCCAGTACTTC. The chain uses TRBV9 and TRBJ2-5; either TRBD1 or TRBD2 may supply D (5 bases each). Trimming shortened V by 0 bases and J by 4 bases, and 13 bases separated the two germline ends. Germline CDR1 is SGDLS and CDR2 is YYNGEE. CDR3 length: 15 amino acids.